This T cell receptor (beta chain) stems from a study of CD8 T cells in ankylosing spondylitis. Broader study findings: What appeared characteristic of ankylosing spondylitis blood was a TCR beta motif of eight highly homologous variants. CD8+ disease-linked clones were present at relatively low frequencies in blood. Earlier work had already found some motif variants in reactive arthritis synovial fluid and blood. Disease-linked clones reportedly concentrated significantly in matched ankylosing spondylitis synovial fluid.

Remarks on this clonotype: The antigen remains unidentified.

Researchers built TCR beta libraries using quantitative 5'-RACE with molecular barcodes. TCRdb passed the 5' RACE reads through MiXCR, listing each CDR3 protein once. The sample gives 100,000 to 150,000 distinct CDR3 sequences, 15% to 20% of which show up once; roughly a third is in the top ten. CDR1 MGHRA and CDR2 YSYEKL come from the germline V gene. CDR3 length: 14 amino acids. V lost 7 bases and J 6 bases, leaving 15 bases between the germline ends. Sequenced: blood, either unsorted or a sorted T cell fraction (not recorded which). The chain combines TRBV4-1 with TRBJ2-2, with a weak D call TRBD2 (5 bases). This receptor was taken from a male donor with ankylosing spondylitis. CDR3 in DNA: TGCGCCAGCACAGGTGACAAGAGGGCCGGGGAGCTGTTTTTT. This encodes CASTGDKRAGELFF.